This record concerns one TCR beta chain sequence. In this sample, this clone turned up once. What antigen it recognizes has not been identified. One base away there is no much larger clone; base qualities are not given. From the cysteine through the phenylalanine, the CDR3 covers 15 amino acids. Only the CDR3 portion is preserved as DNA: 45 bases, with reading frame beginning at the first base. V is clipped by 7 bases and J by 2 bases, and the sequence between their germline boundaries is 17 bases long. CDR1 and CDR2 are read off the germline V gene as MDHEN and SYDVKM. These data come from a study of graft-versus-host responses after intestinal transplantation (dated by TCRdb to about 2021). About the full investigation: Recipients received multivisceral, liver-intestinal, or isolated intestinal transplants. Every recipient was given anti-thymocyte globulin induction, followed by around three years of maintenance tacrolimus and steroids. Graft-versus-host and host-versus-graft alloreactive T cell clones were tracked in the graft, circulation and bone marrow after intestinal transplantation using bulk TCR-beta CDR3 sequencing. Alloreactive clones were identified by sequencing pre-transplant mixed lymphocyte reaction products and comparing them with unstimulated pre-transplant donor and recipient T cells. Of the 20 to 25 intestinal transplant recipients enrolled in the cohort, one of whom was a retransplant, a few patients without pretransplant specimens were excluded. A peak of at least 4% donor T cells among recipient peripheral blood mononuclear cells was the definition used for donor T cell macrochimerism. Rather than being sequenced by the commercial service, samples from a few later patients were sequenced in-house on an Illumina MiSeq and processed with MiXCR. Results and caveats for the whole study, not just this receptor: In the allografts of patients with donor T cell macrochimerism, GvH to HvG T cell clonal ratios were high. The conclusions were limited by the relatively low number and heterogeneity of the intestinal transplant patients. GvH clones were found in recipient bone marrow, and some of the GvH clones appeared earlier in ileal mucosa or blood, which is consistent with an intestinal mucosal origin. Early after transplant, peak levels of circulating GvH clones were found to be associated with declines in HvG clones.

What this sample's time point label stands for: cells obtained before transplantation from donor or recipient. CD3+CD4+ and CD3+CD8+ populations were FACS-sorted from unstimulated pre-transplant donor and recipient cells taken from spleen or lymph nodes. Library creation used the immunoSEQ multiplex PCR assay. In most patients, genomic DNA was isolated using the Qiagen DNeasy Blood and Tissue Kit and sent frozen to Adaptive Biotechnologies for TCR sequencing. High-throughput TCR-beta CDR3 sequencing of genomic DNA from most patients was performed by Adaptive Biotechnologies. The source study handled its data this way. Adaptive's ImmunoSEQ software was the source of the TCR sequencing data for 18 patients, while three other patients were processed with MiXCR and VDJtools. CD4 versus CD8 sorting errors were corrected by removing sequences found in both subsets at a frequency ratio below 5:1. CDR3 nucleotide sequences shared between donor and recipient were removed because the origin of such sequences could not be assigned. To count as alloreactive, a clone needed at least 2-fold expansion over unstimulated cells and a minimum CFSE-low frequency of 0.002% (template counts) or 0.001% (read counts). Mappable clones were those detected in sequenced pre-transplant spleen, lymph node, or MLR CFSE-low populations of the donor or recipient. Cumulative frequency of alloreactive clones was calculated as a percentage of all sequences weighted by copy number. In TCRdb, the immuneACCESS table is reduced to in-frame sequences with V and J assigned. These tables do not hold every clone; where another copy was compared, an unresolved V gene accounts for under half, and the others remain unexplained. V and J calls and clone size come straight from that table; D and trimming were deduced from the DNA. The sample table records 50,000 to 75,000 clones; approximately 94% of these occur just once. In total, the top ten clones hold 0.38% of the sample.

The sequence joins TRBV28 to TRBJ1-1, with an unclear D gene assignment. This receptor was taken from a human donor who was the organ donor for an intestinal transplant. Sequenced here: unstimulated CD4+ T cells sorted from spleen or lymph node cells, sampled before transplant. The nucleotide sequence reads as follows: TGTGCCAGCAACACCCCGTTCCTGGGTAACACTGAAGCTTTCTTT. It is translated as CASNTPFLGNTEAFF.